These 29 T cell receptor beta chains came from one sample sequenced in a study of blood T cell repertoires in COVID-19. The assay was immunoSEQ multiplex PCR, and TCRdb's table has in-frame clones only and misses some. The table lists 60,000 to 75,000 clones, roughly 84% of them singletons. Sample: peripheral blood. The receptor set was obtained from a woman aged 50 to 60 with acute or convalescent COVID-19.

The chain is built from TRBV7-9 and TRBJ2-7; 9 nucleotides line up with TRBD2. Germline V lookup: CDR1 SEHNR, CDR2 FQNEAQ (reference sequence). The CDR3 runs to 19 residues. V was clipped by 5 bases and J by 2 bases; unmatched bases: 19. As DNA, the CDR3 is TGTGCCAGCAGCGTCGGGGGCGGGGTAGCGGGAGCGGGGGCCTACGAGCAGTACTTC. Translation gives CASSVGGGVAGAGAYEQYF.

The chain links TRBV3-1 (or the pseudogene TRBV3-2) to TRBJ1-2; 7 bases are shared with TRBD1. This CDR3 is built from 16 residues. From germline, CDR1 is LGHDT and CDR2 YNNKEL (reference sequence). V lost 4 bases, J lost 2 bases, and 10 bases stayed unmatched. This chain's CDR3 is CASSRRNRGQNYGYTF. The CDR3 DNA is TGTGCCAGCAGCCGGCGGAACAGGGGCCAAAACTATGGCTACACCTTC.

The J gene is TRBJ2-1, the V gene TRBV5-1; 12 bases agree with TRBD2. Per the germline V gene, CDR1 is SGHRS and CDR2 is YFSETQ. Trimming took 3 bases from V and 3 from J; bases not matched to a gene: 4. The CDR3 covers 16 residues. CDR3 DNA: TGCGCCAGCAGCTCGCGACTAGCGGGGGACTACAATGAGCAGTTCTTC. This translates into CASSSRLAGDYNEQFF.

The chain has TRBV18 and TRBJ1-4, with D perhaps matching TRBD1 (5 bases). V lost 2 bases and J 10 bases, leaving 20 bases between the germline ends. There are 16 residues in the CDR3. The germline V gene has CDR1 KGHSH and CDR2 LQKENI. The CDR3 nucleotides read TGTGCCAGCTCACCAGGCCCGGACGAGATGGGGGGAAAACTGTTTTTT. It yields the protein CASSPGPDEMGGKLFF.

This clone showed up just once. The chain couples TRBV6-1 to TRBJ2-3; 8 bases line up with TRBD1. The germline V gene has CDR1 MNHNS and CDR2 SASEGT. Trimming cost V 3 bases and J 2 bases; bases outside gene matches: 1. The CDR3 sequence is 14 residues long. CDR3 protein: CASSETGATDTQYF. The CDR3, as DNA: TGTGCCAGCAGTGAGACAGGGGCCACAGATACGCAGTATTTT.

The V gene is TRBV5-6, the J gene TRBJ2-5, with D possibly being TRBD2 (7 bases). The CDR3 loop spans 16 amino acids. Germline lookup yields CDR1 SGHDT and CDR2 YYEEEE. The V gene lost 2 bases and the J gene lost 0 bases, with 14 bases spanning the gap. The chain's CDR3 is CASSFTGRGNQETQYF. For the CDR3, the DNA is TGTGCCAGCAGCTTTACAGGGAGGGGGAACCAAGAGACCCAGTACTTC.

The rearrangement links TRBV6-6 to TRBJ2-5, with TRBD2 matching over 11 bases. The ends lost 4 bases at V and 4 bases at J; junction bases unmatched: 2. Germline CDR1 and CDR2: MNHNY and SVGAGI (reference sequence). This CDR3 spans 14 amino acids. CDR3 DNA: TGTGCCAGCAGTTTGACTAGCGGGACAGAGACCCAGTACTTC. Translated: CASSLTSGTETQYF.

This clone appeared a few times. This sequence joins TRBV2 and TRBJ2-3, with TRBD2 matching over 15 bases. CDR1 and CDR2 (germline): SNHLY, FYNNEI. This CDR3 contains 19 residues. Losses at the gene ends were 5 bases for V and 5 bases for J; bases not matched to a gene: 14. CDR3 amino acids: CASSPTGLAGGRVGDTQYF. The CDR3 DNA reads TGTGCCAGCAGTCCCACCGGACTAGCGGGGGGGCGGGTCGGAGATACGCAGTATTTT.

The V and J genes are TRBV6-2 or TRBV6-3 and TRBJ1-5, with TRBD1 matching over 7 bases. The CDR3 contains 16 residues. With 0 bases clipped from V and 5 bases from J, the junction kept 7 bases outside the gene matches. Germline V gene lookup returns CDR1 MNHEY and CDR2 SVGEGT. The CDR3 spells CASSYSKDRRHQPQHF. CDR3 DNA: TGTGCCAGCAGTTACTCCAAGGACAGGAGACATCAGCCCCAGCATTTT.

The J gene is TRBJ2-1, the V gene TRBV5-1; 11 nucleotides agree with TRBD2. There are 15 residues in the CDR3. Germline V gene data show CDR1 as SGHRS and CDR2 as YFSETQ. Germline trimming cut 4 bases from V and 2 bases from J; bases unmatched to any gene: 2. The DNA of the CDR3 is TGCGCCAGCAGCCCGACTAGCGGGGCCTACAATGAGCAGTTCTTC. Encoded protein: CASSPTSGAYNEQFF.

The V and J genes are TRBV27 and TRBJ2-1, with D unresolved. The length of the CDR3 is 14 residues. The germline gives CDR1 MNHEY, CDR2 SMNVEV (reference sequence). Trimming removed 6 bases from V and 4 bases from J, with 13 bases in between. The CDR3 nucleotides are TGTGCCAGCAGCAGCAGGCAACCATACAATGAGCAGTTCTTC. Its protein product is CASSSRQPYNEQFF.

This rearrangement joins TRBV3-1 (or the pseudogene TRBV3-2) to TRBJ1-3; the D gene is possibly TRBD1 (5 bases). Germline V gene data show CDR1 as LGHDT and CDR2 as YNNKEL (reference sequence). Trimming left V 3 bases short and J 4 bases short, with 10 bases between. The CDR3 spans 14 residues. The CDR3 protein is CASSHPGLGNTIYF. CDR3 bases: TGTGCCAGCAGCCACCCAGGGTTAGGAAACACCATATATTTT.

The CDR3 is CATSSSTSGEDEQFF. The CDR3 DNA reads as TGTGCCACCAGCAGTTCGACTAGCGGGGAGGATGAGCAGTTCTTC. The chain joins TRBV15 to TRBJ2-1; 11 bases map to TRBD2. The CDR3 contains 15 residues. V trimming: 3 bases; J trimming: 8 bases; junction bases outside the gene matches: 6. The germline CDR1 and CDR2 sequences are LNHNV and YYDKDF (reference sequence).

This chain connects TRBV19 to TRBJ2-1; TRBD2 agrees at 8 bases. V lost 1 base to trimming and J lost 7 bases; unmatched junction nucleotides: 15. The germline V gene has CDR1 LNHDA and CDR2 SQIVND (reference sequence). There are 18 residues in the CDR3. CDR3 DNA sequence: TGTGCCAGTAGTATAGGGGCGGGGGGCCTAGGTTATCTTAATGAGCAGTTCTTC. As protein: CASSIGAGGLGYLNEQFF.

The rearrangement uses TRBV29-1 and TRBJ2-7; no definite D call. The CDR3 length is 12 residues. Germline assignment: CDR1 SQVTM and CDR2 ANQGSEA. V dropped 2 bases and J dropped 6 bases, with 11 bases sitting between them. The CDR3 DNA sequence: TGCAGCGTTGAAACCCCAAGCTCCGAGCAGTACTTC. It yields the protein CSVETPSSEQYF.

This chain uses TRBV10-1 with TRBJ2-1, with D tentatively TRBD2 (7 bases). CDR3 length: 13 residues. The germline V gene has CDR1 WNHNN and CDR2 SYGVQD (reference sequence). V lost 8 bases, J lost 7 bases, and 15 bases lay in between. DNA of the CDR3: TGCGCCAGCGGGGGGGCGGGTACTAATGAGCAGTTCTTC. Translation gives CASGGAGTNEQFF.

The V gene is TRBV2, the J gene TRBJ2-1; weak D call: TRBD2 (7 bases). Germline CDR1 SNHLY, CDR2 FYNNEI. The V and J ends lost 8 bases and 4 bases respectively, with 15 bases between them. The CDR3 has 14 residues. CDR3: CASRTRGVYNEQFF. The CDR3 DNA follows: TGTGCCAGCCGGACTAGGGGGGTATACAATGAGCAGTTCTTC.

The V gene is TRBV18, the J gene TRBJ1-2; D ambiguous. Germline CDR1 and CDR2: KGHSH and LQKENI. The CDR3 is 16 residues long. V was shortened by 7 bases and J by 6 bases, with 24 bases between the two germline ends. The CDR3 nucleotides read TGTGCCAGCTTAACACCTGGGGAGACTCTCGGTGATGGCTACACCTTC. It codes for CASLTPGETLGDGYTF.

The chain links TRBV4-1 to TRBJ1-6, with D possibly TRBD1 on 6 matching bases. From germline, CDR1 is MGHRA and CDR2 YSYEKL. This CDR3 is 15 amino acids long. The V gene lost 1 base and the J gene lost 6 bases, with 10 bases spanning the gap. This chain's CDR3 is CASSQVQGSNSPLHF. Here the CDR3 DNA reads TGCGCCAGCAGCCAAGTCCAGGGGTCTAATTCACCCCTCCACTTT.

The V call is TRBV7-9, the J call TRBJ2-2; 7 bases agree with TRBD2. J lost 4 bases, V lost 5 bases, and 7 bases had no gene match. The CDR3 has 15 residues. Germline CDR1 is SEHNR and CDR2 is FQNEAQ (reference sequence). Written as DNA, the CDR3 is TGTGCCAGCAGCGCCACGGGGGGAACCACCGGGGAGCTGTTTTTT. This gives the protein CASSATGGTTGELFF.

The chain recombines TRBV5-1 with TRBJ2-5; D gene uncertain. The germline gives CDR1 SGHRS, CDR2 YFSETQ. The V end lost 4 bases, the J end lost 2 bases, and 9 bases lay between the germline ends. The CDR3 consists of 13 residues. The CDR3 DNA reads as TGCGCCAGCAGCCTGAGCAATCAAGAGACCCAGTACTTC. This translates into CASSLSNQETQYF. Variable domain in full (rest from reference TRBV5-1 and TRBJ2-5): KAGVTQTPRYLIKTRGQQVTLSCSPISGHRSVSWYQQTPGQGLQFLFEYFSETQRNKGNFPGRFSGRQFSNSRSEMNVSTLELGDSALYLCASSLSNQETQYFGPGTRLLVL.

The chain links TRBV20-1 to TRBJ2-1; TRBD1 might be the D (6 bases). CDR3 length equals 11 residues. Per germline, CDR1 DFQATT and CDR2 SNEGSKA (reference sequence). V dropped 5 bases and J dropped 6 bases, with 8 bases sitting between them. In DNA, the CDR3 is TGCAGTGCTCGGACAGTCAATGAGCAGTTCTTC. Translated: CSARTVNEQFF.

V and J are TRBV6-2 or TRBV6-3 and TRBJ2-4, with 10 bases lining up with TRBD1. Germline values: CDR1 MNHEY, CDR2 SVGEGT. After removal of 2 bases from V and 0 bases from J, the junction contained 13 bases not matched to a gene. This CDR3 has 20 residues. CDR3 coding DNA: TGTGCCAGCAGTTACCTTCTTAGGGACAGGGGACATCTAGCCAAAAACATTCAGTACTTC. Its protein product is CASSYLLRDRGHLAKNIQYF.

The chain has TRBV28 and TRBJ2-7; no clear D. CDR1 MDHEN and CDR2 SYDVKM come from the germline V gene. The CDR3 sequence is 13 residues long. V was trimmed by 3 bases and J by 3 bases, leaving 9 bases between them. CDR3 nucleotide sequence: TGTGCCAGCAGTTTTCGAAGCTACTACGAGCAGTACTTC. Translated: CASSFRSYYEQYF.

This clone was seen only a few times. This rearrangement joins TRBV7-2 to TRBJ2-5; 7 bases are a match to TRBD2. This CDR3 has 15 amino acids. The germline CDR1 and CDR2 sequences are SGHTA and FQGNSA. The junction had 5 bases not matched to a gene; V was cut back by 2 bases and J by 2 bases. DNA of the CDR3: TGTGCCAGCAGCTTAATACGGGGGGAACAAGAGACCCAGTACTTC. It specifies CASSLIRGEQETQYF. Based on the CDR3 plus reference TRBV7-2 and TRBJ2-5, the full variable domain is GAGVSQSPSNKVTEKGKDVELRCDPISGHTALYWYRQSLGQGLEFLIYFQGNSAPDKSGLPSDRFSAERTGGSVSTLTIQRTQQEDSAVYLCASSLIRGEQETQYFGPGTRLLVL.

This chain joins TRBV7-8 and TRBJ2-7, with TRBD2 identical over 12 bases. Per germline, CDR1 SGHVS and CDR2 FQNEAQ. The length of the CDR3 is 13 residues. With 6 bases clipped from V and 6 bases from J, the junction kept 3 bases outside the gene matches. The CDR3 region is CASRLAGGSEQYF. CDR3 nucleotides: TGTGCCAGCAGACTAGCGGGGGGCTCCGAGCAGTACTTC.

The CDR3 nucleotides are TGCGCCAGCAGCCAAGTCGGCTCTGGGGCCAACGTCCTGACTTTC. It is translated as CASSQVGSGANVLTF. The V and J genes are TRBV4-3 and TRBJ2-6; D is ambiguous. CDR1 is LGHNA and CDR2 is YSLEER in the germline V gene. CDR3 length: 15 amino acids. V gave up 1 base and J gave up 0 bases, with 4 bases separating them.

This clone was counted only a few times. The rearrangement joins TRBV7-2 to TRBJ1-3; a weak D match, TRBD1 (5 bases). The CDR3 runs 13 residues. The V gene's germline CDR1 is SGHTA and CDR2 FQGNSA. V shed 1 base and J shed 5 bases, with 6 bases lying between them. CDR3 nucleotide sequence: TGTGCCAGCAGCTTAGAGGGGCGAAACACCATATATTTT. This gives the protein CASSLEGRNTIYF. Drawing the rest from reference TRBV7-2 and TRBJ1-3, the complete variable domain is GAGVSQSPSNKVTEKGKDVELRCDPISGHTALYWYRQSLGQGLEFLIYFQGNSAPDKSGLPSDRFSAERTGGSVSTLTIQRTQQEDSAVYLCASSLEGRNTIYFGEGSWLTVV.

CDR3 region: CASSQGLKNTIYF. Written as DNA, the CDR3 is TGTGCCAGCAGCCAAGGGCTGAAAAACACCATATATTTT. The V gene is TRBV3-1 (or the pseudogene TRBV3-2), the J gene TRBJ1-3; D is uncertain. CDR3 size: 13 residues. The V end was cut by 1 base, the J end by 6 bases, with 7 bases between. Germline V gene lookup returns CDR1 LGHDT and CDR2 YNNKEL (reference sequence).